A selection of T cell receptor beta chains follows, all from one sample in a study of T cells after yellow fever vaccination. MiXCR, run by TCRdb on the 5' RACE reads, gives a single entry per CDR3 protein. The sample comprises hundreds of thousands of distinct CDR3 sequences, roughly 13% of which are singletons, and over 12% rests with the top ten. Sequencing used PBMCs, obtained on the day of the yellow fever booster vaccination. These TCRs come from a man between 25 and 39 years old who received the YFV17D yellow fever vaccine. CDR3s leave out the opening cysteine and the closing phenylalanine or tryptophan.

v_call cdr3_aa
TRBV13 ASSTRTSGIGNIQY
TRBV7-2 ASSGTLSGPYYNEQF
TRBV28 ASSPILTSGTYEQY
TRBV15 ATSRGEPGEQY
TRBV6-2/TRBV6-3 ASRIGTSHASETQY
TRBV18 ASSPLTSGRAGSYEQY
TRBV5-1 ASSFGQGPYSPLH
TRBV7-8 ASSPSLLAFPYEQY
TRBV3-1 ASSRGRTEAF
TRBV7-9 ASSFGQGRDEQF
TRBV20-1 SAMTGEETQY
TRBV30 AWLGSYGYT
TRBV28 ASSSWGFTGAADTQY
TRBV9 ASSVEWGLAGSNEQF
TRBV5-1 ASSPDSPGSYNEQF
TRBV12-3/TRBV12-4 ASRVQVAGTDTQY
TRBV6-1 ASSEGWADTRPQH
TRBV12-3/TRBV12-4 ASRTGTDLQPQH
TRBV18 ASSPSISPYQETQY
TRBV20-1 SASNSPPYEQY
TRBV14 ASSQGGLFTMDEQF
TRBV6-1 ASSEARYEQY
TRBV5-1 ASSFLTGADNEQF
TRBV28 ASSLGTGSAEIEY
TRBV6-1 ASSEEDTSPVYGYT
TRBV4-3 ASSQDAGGANEKLF
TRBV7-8 ASSLAGLLSSYNEQF
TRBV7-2 ASSLPGSGGSPLH
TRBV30 AWSAGGDTQY
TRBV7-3 ASSLRHAVTDTQY
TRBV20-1 SAVALEKNIQY
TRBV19 ASTSQGGTREQY
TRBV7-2 ASSPTGQRNYGYT
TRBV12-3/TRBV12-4 ASTMGQTIDNEQF
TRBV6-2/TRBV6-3 ASSHPGDEQY
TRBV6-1 ASSPTGVAYNEQF
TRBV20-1 SANTGTRTYEQY
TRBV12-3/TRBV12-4 ASSYRGGRSTETQY
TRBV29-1 SAIDSANQPQH
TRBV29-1 SVEGAQETQY
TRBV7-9 ASSPSVGRYEQY
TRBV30 AWSAPPGQGSTEAF
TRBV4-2 ASSQEGRESQH